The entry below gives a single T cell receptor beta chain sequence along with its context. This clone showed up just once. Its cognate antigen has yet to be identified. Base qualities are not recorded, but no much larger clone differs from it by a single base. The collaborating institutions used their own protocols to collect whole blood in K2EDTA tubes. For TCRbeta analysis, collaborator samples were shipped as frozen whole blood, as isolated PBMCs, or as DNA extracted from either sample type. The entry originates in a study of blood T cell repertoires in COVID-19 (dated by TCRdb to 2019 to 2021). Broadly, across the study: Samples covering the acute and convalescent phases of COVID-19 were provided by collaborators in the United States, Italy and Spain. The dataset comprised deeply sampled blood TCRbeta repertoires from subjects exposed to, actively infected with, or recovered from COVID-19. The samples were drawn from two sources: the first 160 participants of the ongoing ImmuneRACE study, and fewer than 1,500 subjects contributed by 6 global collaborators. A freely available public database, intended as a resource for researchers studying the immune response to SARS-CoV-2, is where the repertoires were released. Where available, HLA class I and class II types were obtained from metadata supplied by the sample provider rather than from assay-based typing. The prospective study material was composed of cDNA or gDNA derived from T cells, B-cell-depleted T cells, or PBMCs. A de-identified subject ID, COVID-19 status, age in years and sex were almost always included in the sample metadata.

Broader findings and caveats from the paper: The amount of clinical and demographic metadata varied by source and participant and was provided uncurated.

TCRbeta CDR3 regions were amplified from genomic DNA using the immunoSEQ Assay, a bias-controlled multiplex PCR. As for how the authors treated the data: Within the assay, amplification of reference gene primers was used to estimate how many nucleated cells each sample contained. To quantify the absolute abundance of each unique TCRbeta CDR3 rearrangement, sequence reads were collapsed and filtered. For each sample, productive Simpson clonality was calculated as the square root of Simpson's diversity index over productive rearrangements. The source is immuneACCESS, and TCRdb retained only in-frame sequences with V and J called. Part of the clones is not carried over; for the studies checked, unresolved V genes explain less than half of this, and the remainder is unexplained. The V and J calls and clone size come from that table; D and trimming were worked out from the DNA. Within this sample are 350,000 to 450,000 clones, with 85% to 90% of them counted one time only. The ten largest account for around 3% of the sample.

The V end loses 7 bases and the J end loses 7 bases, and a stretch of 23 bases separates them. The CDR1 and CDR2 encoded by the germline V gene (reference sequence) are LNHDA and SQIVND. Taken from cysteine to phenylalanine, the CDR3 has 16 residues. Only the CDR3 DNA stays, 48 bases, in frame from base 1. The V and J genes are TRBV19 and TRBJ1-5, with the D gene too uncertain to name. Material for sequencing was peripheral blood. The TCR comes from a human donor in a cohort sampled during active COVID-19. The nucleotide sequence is TGTGCCAGTACCTTCACCACAATCGGGTATCAGCAGCCCCAGCATTTT. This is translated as CASTFTTIGYQQPQHF. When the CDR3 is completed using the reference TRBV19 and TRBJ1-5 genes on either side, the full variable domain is DGGITQSPKYLFRKEGQNVTLSCEQNLNHDAMYWYRQDPGQGLRLIYYSQIVNDFQKGDIAEGYSVSREKKESFPLTVTSAQKNPTAFYLCASTFTTIGYQQPQHFGDGTRLSIL.